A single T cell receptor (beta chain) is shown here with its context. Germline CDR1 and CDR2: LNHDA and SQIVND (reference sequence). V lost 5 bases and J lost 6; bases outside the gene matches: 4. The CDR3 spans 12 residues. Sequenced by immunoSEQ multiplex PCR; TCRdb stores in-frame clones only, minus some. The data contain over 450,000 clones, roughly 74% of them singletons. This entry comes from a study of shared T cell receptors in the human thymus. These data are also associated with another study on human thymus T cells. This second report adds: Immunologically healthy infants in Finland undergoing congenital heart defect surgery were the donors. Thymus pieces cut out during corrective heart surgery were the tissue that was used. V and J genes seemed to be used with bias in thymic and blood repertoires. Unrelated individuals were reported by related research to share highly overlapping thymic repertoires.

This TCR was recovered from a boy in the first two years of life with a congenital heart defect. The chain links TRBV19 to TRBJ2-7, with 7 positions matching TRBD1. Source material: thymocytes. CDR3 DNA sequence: TGTGCCAGTAGTCTGACAGGGAGCGAGCAGTACTTC. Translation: CASSLTGSEQYF.